This entry features one TCR beta chain sequence. Authors' processing steps: By means of reference gene primer amplification, nucleated cell counts were estimated. The repertoire was sequenced with immunoSEQ multiplex PCR; TCRdb's copy has only in-frame clones and lacks some. V and J calls and clone size come straight from that table; D and trimming were deduced from the DNA. The sample holds around 170,000 clones; 70% to 90% are singletons and the top ten take roughly 4.1%. This entry comes from a study of blood T cell repertoires in COVID-19. Study at large: Samples came from the United States, Italy and Spain, spanning acute and convalescent COVID-19. T cells, B-cell-depleted T cells, or PBMCs provided the cDNA or gDNA that served as material.

Germline V lookup: CDR1 SQVTM, CDR2 ANQGSEA. The CDR3 sequence is 13 residues long. V was pared by 0 bases and J by 4 bases, with 10 bases between. The sequence was obtained from a woman between 65 and 79 years old with acute or convalescent COVID-19. The sample was peripheral blood. The V call is TRBV29-1, the J call TRBJ2-7, with D tentatively TRBD1 (5 bases). CDR3 bases: TGCAGCGTTGAAGATCGACCAGGGTACGAGCAGTACTTC. Encoded protein: CSVEDRPGYEQYF.